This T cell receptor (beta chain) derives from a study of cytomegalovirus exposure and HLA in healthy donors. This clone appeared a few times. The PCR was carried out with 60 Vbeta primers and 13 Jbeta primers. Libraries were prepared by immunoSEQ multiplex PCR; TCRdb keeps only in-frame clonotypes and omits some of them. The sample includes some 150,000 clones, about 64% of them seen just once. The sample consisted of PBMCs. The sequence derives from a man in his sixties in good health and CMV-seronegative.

The DNA of the CDR3 is TGTGCCAGCAGCTCACTGACGACAGGGACGGAGGACGAGCAGTACTTC. Translation: CASSSLTTGTEDEQYF. The chain combines TRBV28 with TRBJ2-7, with 7 nucleotides matching TRBD1. The CDR3 covers 16 residues. Germline CDR1 and CDR2: MDHEN and SYDVKM. Unmatched junction bases numbered 16, after V lost 6 bases and J lost 5 bases. Together with reference TRBV28 and TRBJ2-7, the CDR3 gives the full variable domain: DVKVTQSSRYLVKRTGEKVFLECVQDMDHENMFWYRQDPGLGLRLIYFSYDVKMKEKGDIPEGYSVSREKKERFSLILESASTNQTSMYLCASSSLTTGTEDEQYFGPGTRLTVT.